The 18 T cell receptor beta chains listed next were all sequenced from one sample in a study of blood T cell repertoires in COVID-19. The data were produced by immunoSEQ multiplex PCR, yet TCRdb's version contains in-frame clones alone and is incomplete. Of roughly 97,000 clones in the sample, less than 85% are singletons; the top ten hold over 6.5%. Sequencing was carried out using peripheral blood. Receptors were obtained from a man aged 65-85 years with acute or convalescent COVID-19.

The V gene is TRBV19, the J gene TRBJ1-2, with D perhaps TRBD1 (5 bases). Looked up from germline, CDR1 is LNHDA and CDR2 is SQIVND (reference sequence). This CDR3 contains 14 residues. The ends were cut back, 3 bases at V and 4 bases at J, with 12 bases in the middle. This CDR3 reads CASSIPKGVYGYTF. Here the CDR3 DNA reads TGTGCCAGTAGTATCCCTAAAGGGGTCTATGGCTACACCTTC.

This clone occurred once. V usage is TRBV6-4 and J usage is TRBJ2-2, with D hard to call. The CDR3 spans 12 residues. With 4 bases removed from V and 7 bases from J, the gap between germline ends came to 7 bases. Germline lookup yields CDR1 MRHNA and CDR2 SNTAGT. DNA for the CDR3: TGTGCCAGCAGTGCGGGTAACGGGGAGCTGTTTTTT. Its protein product is CASSAGNGELFF.

The chain joins TRBV25-1 to TRBJ1-2; 7 bases are shared with TRBD1. Germline V gene data show CDR1 as MGHDK and CDR2 as SYGVNS. The CDR3 sequence is 16 residues long. V lost 5 bases and J lost 8; bases outside the gene matches: 17. This CDR3 reads CASSPHSGQFLQGYTF. CDR3 DNA: TGTGCCAGCAGTCCTCACTCGGGACAGTTCCTTCAGGGCTACACCTTC.

The rearrangement uses TRBV7-3 and TRBJ2-1; 10 bases fit TRBD1. V trimming: 5 bases; J trimming: 4 bases; junction bases outside the gene matches: 2. From germline, CDR1 is SGHTA and CDR2 FQGTGA. CDR3 length equals 14 residues. CDR3 DNA sequence: TGTGCCAGCAGCCGGGACAGGGGATACAATGAGCAGTTCTTC. Its translation is CASSRDRGYNEQFF.

The rearrangement links TRBV3-1 (or the pseudogene TRBV3-2) to TRBJ2-5; 8 nucleotides match TRBD1. V lost 6 bases, J lost 5 bases, and 11 bases stayed unmatched. The length of the CDR3 is 15 residues. Germline V CDR1 and CDR2: LGHDT, YNNKEL (reference sequence). The CDR3 sequence is CASSRMTGAGETQYF. In DNA, the CDR3 is TGTGCCAGCAGTCGGATGACAGGGGCCGGGGAGACCCAGTACTTC.

The chain is built from TRBV15 and TRBJ2-6, with 10 bases matching TRBD1. Germline values: CDR1 LNHNV, CDR2 YYDKDF (reference sequence). The CDR3 has 17 amino acids. The ends lost 2 bases at V and 1 base at J; junction bases unmatched: 2. CDR3 in amino acids: CATSRPGQGSGANVLTF. CDR3 DNA sequence: TGTGCCACCAGCAGACCGGGACAGGGGTCTGGGGCCAACGTCCTGACTTTC.

The chain carries TRBV19 and TRBJ2-5; D is possibly TRBD2 (5 bases). V lost 1 base to trimming and J lost 4 bases, with 7 bases between them. Per the germline V gene, CDR1 is LNHDA and CDR2 is SQIVND (reference sequence). The CDR3 totals 13 residues. The chain's CDR3 is CASSIGRGETQYF. CDR3 coding DNA: TGTGCCAGTAGTATAGGTCGGGGAGAGACCCAGTACTTC.

This clone appeared once. The genes are TRBV5-8 and TRBJ2-3; 10 bases are shared with TRBD2. Per germline, CDR1 SGHTS and CDR2 YDEGEE. CDR3 length: 16 residues. V shed 0 bases, J shed 2 bases, and the junction held 3 bases outside the gene matches. CDR3 sequence: CASSLGLAGATDTQYF. The CDR3 DNA follows: TGTGCCAGCAGCTTGGGCCTAGCGGGGGCCACAGATACGCAGTATTTT. The complete variable domain, with remaining parts taken from reference TRBV5-8 and TRBJ2-3, reads EAGVTQSPTHLIKTRGQQATLRCSPISGHTSVYWYQQALGLGLQFLLWYDEGEERNRGNFPPRFSGRQFPNYSSELNVNALELEDSALYLCASSLGLAGATDTQYFGPGTRLTVL.

The gene calls are TRBV5-1 and TRBJ1-2; 10 nucleotides match TRBD1. Trimming at V came to 4 bases and at J to 5 bases, leaving 5 bases not matched to a gene. The V gene's germline CDR1 is SGHRS and CDR2 YFSETQ. The CDR3 extends over 14 amino acids. CDR3 sequence (DNA): TGCGCCAGCAGCGGGACAGGGGCGAGTTATGGCTACACCTTC. Amino acid sequence: CASSGTGASYGYTF. The variable domain in full, completed from reference TRBV5-1 and TRBJ1-2, reads KAGVTQTPRYLIKTRGQQVTLSCSPISGHRSVSWYQQTPGQGLQFLFEYFSETQRNKGNFPGRFSGRQFSNSRSEMNVSTLELGDSALYLCASSGTGASYGYTFGSGTRLTVV.

The chain has TRBV11-3 and TRBJ2-7; 8 nucleotides align to TRBD1. The CDR3 length is 16 residues. The germline CDR1 and CDR2 sequences are SGHNT and YENEEA. The ends lost 5 bases at V and 2 bases at J; junction bases unmatched: 11. In DNA, the CDR3 is TGTGCCAGCAGCCTAAGGGGGACAGGCGAAACCTACGAGCAGTACTTC. It is translated as CASSLRGTGETYEQYF. The whole variable domain, remainder taken from reference TRBV11-3 and TRBJ2-7, is EAGVVQSPRYKIIEKKQPVAFWCNPISGHNTLYWYLQNLGQGPELLIRYENEEAVDDSQLPKDRFSAERLKGVDSTLKIQPAELGDSAVYLCASSLRGTGETYEQYFGPGTRLTVT.

The chain employs TRBV28 and TRBJ1-2, with 7 bases aligning to TRBD1. V was pared by 4 bases and J by 8 bases, with 13 bases of the junction left unmatched. Per germline, CDR1 MDHEN and CDR2 SYDVKM. The CDR3 contains 15 residues. The CDR3 here is CASSSLPGQMEGYTF. The CDR3 bases are TGTGCCAGCAGTTCTCTTCCGGGACAGATGGAGGGCTACACCTTC.

The rearrangement links TRBV18 to TRBJ2-5; no reliable D call. Trimming stripped 0 bases from V and 1 base from J, with 6 bases between. The germline V gene has CDR1 KGHSH and CDR2 LQKENI. This CDR3 region has 14 residues. CDR3 amino acids: CASSPPNSQETQYF. The CDR3 DNA sequence: TGTGCCAGCTCACCACCGAACAGCCAAGAGACCCAGTACTTC.

J is TRBJ1-3 and V is TRBV5-4; tentatively, D is TRBD1 (6 bases). This CDR3 has 16 residues. V lost 4 bases to trimming and J lost 0 bases, with 14 bases between them. Germline CDR1 SGHNT, CDR2 YYREEE (reference sequence). The DNA of the CDR3 is TGTGCCAGCAGCACTGAACAGGGATTCTCTGGAAACACCATATATTTT. Amino acids: CASSTEQGFSGNTIYF.

This chain joins TRBV7-9 and TRBJ2-3; 7 positions match TRBD2. The germline gives CDR1 SEHNR, CDR2 FQNEAQ (reference sequence). The CDR3 runs 13 residues. The V gene end was trimmed by 10 bases and the J gene end by 2 bases; junction bases not matched to a gene: 6. The CDR3 DNA is TGTGCCACCGCTAGCGGATACACAGATACGCAGTATTTT. Translating it yields CATASGYTDTQYF.

This clone was observed a single time. The chain combines TRBV5-6 with TRBJ1-1, with 7 positions matching TRBD1. V lost 4 bases to trimming and J lost 4 bases; unmatched junction nucleotides: 7. This CDR3 has 14 amino acids. Looked up from germline, CDR1 is SGHDT and CDR2 is YYEEEE. As DNA, the CDR3 is TGTGCCAGCAGCCCAGAGACAGGGACCACTGAAGCTTTCTTT. It specifies CASSPETGTTEAFF. Together with reference TRBV5-6 and TRBJ1-1, the CDR3 gives the full variable domain: DAGVTQSPTHLIKTRGQQVTLRCSPKSGHDTVSWYQQALGQGPQFIFQYYEEEERQRGNFPDRFSGHQFPNYSSELNVNALLLGDSALYLCASSPETGTTEAFFGQGTRLTVV.

This clone occurred once. The gene calls are TRBV7-9 and TRBJ2-2; 7 bases fit TRBD1. Germline V CDR1 and CDR2: SEHNR, FQNEAQ (reference sequence). Trimming cost V 1 base and J 5 bases; bases outside gene matches: 1. The CDR3 covers 14 residues. The CDR3 sequence: CASSLVQGTGELFF. CDR3 DNA sequence: TGTGCCAGCAGCTTAGTACAGGGGACCGGGGAGCTGTTTTTT.

The chain has TRBV6-5 and TRBJ1-6; D not certain. The CDR3 length is 16 residues. The V gene lost 3 bases and the J gene lost 0 bases, with 9 bases spanning the gap. Germline V gene sequence: CDR1 MNHEY, CDR2 SVGAGI. The CDR3 loop reads CASSYSGVSYNSPLHF. Written as DNA, the CDR3 is TGTGCCAGCAGTTATAGCGGGGTCTCCTATAATTCACCCCTCCACTTT.

This clone was observed a handful of times. The rearrangement links TRBV29-1 to TRBJ2-1, with 8 bases matching TRBD1. V shed 3 bases and J 1 base; nucleotides not matched to a gene: 5. Germline CDR1 is SQVTM and CDR2 is ANQGSEA. The length of the CDR3 is 15 residues. The CDR3 spells CSVERQGTSYNEQFF. CDR3 nucleotide sequence: TGCAGCGTTGAGCGACAGGGGACGTCCTACAATGAGCAGTTCTTC.